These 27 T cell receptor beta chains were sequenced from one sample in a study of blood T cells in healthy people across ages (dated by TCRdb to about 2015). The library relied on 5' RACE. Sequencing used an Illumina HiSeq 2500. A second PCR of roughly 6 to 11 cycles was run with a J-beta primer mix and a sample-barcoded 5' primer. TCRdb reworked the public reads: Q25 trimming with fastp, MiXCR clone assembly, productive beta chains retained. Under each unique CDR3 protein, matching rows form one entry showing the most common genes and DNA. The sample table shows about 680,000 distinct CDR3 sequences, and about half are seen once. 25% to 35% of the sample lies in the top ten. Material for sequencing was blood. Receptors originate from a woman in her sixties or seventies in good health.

The CDR3 spells CASSFYEGRGNEQYF. The CDR3 bases are TGTGCCAGCAGCTTCTATGAGGGACGGGGCAATGAGCAGTACTTC. The genes are TRBV7-7 and TRBJ2-7, with D perhaps being TRBD1 or TRBD2 (5 bases each). Per germline, CDR1 SSHAT and CDR2 FNYEAQ (reference sequence). This CDR3 region has 15 residues. V lost 3 bases, J lost 7 bases, and 19 bases lay in between.

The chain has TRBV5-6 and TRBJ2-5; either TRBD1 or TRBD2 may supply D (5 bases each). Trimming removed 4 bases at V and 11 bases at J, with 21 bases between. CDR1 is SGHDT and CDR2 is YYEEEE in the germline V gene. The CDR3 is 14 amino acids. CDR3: CASSAAERGRQQYF. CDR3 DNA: TGTGCCAGCAGCGCCGCTGAAAGAGGGAGACAGCAGTACTTC.

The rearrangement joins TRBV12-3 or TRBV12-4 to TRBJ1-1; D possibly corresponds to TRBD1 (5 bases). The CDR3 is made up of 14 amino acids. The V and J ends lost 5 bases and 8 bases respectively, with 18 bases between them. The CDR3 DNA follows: TGTGCCAGCAGTCAAAGCGACTACCCAGGGGAAGCTTTCTTT. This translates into CASSQSDYPGEAFF.

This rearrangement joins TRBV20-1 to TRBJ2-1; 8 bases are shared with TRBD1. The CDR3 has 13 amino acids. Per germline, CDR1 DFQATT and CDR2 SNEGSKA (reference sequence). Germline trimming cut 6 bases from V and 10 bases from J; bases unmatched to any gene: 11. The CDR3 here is CSATPQGAPEQFF. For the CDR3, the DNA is TGCAGTGCCACCCCGCAGGGGGCCCCGGAGCAGTTCTTC.

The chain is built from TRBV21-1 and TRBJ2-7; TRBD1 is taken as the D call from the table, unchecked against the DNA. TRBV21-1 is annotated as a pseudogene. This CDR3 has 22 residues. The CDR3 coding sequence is TGTGCCAGCAGCAGGCGAAGGACAGGGAAATCGATCTCCGAAACTAGATCCTACGAGCAGTACTTC. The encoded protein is CASSRRRTGKSISETRSYEQYF.

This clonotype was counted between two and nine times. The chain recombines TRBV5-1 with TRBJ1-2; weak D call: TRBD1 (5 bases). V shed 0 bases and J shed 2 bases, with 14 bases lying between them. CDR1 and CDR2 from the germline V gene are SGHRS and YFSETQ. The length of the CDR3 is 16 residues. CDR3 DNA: TGCGCCAGCAGCTTGGAGTGGACACAAAGCAACTATGGCTACACCTTC. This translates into CASSLEWTQSNYGYTF.

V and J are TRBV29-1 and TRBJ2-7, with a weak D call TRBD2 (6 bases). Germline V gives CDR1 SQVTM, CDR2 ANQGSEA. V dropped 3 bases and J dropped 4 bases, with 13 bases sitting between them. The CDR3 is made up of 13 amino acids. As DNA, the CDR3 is TGCAGCGTTGAGGAGGGTAAGGGATACGAGCAGTACTTC. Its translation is CSVEEGKGYEQYF.

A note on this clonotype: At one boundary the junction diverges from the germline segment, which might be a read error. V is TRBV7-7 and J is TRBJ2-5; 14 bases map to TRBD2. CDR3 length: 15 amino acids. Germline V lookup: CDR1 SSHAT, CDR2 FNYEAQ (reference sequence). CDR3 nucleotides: TGTGCTAGCAGCTCCGGGACTAGCGGGAGAAATGAGCAGTACTTC. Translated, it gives CASSSGTSGRNEQYF.

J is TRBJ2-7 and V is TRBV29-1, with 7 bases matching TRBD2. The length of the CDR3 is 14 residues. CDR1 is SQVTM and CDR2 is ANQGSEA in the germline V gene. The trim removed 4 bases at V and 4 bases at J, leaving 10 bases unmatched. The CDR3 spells CSVVPPEGGYEQYF. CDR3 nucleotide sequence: TGCAGCGTTGTCCCCCCGGAGGGAGGGTACGAGCAGTACTTC.

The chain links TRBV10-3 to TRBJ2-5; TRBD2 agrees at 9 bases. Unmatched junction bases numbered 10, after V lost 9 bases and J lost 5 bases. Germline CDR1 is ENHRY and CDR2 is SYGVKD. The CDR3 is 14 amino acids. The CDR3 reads CAIGALAGGETQYF. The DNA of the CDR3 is TGTGCCATTGGGGCGCTCGCGGGAGGGGAGACCCAGTACTTC.

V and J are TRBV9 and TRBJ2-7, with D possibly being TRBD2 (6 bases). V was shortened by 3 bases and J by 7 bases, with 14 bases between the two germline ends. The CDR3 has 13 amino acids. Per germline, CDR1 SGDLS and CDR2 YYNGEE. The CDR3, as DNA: TGTGCCAGCAGCGGGGGACTCTACAATGAGCAGTACTTC. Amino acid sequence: CASSGGLYNEQYF.

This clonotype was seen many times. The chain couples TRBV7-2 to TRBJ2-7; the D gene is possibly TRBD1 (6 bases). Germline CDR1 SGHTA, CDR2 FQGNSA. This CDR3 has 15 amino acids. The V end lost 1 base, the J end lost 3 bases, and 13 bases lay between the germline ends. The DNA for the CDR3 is TGTGCCAGCAGCTTAGGTCAGGGGCTAAGCTACGAGCAGTACTTC. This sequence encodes CASSLGQGLSYEQYF.

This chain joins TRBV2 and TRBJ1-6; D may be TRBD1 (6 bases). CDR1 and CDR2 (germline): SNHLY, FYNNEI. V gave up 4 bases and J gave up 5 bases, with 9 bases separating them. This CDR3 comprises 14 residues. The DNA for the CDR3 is TGTGCCAGCAGTGTTGGACAGAATAATTCACCCCTCCACTTT. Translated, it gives CASSVGQNNSPLHF.

This chain's CDR3 is CASSSQQGSYEQYF. As DNA, the CDR3 is TGTGCCAGCAGTAGTCAACAGGGATCCTACGAGCAGTACTTC. This chain links TRBV27 with TRBJ2-7; D is perhaps TRBD1 (6 bases). The V and J ends lost 5 bases and 1 base respectively, with 12 bases between them. Looked up from germline, CDR1 is MNHEY and CDR2 is SMNVEV (reference sequence). The CDR3 is 14 residues long.

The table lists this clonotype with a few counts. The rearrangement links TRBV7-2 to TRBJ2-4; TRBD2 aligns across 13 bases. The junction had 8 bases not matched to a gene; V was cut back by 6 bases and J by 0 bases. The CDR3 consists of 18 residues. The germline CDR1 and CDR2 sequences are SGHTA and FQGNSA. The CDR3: CASSSGLAGPRAKNIQYF. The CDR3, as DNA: TGTGCCAGCAGTTCGGGACTAGCGGGACCTCGAGCCAAAAACATTCAGTACTTC.

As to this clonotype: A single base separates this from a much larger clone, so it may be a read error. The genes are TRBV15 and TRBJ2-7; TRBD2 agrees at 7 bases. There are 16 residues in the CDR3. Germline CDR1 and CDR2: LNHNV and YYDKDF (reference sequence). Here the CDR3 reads CATGRDGASGPYEQYF. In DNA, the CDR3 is TGTGCCACCGGCAGAGATGGGGCTAGCGGTCCCTACGAGCAGTACTTC.

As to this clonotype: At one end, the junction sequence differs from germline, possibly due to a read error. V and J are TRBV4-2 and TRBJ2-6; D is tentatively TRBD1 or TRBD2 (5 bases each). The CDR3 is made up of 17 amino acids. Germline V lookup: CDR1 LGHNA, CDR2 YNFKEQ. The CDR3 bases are TGTTCCAGCAGCAACCGGGGCCCCTCCTCTGGGGCCAACGTCCTGACTTTC. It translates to CSSSNRGPSSGANVLTF.

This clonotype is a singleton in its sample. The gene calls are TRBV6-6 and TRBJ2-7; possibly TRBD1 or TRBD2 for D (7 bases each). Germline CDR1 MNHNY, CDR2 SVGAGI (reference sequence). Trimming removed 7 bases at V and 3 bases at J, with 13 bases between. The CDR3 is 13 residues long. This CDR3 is CASTGGGVYEQYF. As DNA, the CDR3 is TGTGCCAGCACAGGGGGAGGGGTCTACGAGCAGTACTTC.

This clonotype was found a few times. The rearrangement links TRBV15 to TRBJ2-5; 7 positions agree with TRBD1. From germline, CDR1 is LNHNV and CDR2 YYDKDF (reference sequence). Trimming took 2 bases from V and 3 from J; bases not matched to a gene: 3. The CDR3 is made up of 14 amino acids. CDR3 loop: CATSRTTGKETQYF. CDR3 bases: TGTGCCACCAGCAGAACGACAGGGAAAGAGACCCAGTACTTC. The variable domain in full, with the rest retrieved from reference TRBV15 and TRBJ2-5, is DAMVIQNPRYQVTQFGKPVTLSCSQTLNHNVMYWYQQKSSQAPKLLFHYYDKDFNNEADTPDNFQSRRPNTSFCFLDIRSPGLGDTAMYLCATSRTTGKETQYFGPGTRLLVL.

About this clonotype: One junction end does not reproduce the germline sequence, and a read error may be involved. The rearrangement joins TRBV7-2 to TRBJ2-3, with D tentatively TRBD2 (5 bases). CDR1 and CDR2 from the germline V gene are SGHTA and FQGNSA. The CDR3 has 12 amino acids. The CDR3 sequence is CANSSGVRGPYF. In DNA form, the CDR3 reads TGTGCCAACAGCTCGGGCGTACGAGGGCCGTATTTT.

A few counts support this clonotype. Written as DNA, the CDR3 is TGCAGTGCTAGGCGGGCATCCTACGAGCAGTACTTC. It codes for CSARRASYEQYF. V and J are TRBV20-1 and TRBJ2-7; D might be TRBD2 (5 bases). This CDR3 is 12 amino acids long. Germline values: CDR1 DFQATT, CDR2 SNEGSKA (reference sequence). The V gene lost 3 bases and the J gene lost 1 base, with 7 bases spanning the gap.

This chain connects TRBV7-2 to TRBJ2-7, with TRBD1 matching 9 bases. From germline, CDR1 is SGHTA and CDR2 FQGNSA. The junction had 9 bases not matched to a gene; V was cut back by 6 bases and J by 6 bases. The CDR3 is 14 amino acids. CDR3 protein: CASSFDRGLGEQYF. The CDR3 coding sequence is TGTGCCAGCAGTTTCGACAGGGGGTTAGGCGAGCAGTACTTC. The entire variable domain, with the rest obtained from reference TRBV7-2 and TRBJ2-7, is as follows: GAGVSQSPSNKVTEKGKDVELRCDPISGHTALYWYRQSLGQGLEFLIYFQGNSAPDKSGLPSDRFSAERTGGSVSTLTIQRTQQEDSAVYLCASSFDRGLGEQYFGPGTRLTVT.

This CDR3 is CASRVQGVAKNIQYF. DNA for the CDR3: TGTGCCAGCAGGGTCCAGGGAGTGGCCAAAAACATTCAGTACTTC. The gene calls are TRBV28 and TRBJ2-4; D might be TRBD1 or TRBD2, each matching 5 bases. V was cut by 6 bases and J by 1 base, with 13 bases left in between. This CDR3 spans 15 amino acids. Germline V gene sequence: CDR1 MDHEN, CDR2 SYDVKM.

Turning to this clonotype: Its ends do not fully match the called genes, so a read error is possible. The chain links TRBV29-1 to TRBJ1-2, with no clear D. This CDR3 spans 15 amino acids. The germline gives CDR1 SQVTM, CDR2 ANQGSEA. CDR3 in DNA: TGCAGTGTTGAAGATTTGTGGTCTGCTAACTATGGCTACACCTTC. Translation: CSVEDLWSANYGYTF.

The CDR3, as DNA: TGCGCCAGCAGCCTCCTACAGGGGCCAACTAATGAAAAACTGTTTTTT. It codes for CASSLLQGPTNEKLFF. V usage is TRBV4-3 and J usage is TRBJ1-4; 7 nucleotides match TRBD1. CDR1 LGHNA and CDR2 YSLEER come from the germline V gene. V was pared by 4 bases and J by 0 bases, with 5 bases of the junction left unmatched. The CDR3 runs to 16 residues.

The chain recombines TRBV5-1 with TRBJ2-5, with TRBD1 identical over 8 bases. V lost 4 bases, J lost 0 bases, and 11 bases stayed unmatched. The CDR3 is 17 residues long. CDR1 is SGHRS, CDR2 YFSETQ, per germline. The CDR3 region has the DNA TGCGCCAGCAGCACCGGACAGGGTCGGGCGGACCAAGAGACCCAGTACTTC. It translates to CASSTGQGRADQETQYF.

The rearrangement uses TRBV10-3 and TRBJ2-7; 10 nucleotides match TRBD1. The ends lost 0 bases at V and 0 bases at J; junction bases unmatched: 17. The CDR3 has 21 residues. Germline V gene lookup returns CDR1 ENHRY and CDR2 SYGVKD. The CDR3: CAISESPLRDRGLKSSYEQYF. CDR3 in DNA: TGTGCCATCAGTGAGTCGCCCCTCCGGGACAGGGGCCTAAAAAGCTCCTACGAGCAGTACTTC.